This T cell receptor beta chain appears in the sequencing data of a study of T-cell reconstitution after alpha-beta-depleted transplantation in children. Notes on the study in general: One year after transplant, T-cell counts and diversity came mostly from newly produced T cells. After transplant, at about two months, alpha-beta T cells were reportedly derived from several hundred expanded graft clones. The high TCRbeta diversity at day 60 in some patients came from surviving recipient T cells and thymic progenitors.

The table lists this clonotype with many counts. What it binds is unknown. The J segment lost 4 bases and the V segment lost 6 bases, leaving 11 bases of the junction unmatched. From germline, CDR1 is MNHEY and CDR2 SMNVEV (reference sequence). This CDR3 is built from 15 residues. Using unique molecular identifiers, the investigators prepared the TCRbeta library. TCRdb recomputed calls from the PCR reads with MiXCR, one row per CDR3 protein. The data show 85,000 to 120,000 distinct CDR3 sequences, 4.5% to 7.5% seen once. The chain recombines TRBV27 with TRBJ1-2; TRBD1 matches at 7 bases. The clonotype comes from a female patient between 2 and 15 years old who had a stem cell transplant for Fanconi anemia, so the T cells may come from the graft donor. The sequences come from PBMCs, mostly from graft donor cells, collected 60 days after TCRalphabeta/CD19-depleted stem cell transplant. CDR3 DNA: TGTGCCAGCAGAGGGCCACAGGGGCTCCCCTATGGCTACACCTTC. As protein: CASRGPQGLPYGYTF.